The clone carrying this T cell receptor beta chain was found a few times. This sample was taken from a study of blood T cells in healthy people across ages. Primers used in a second PCR of about 6 to 12 cycles were a sample-barcoded 5' primer and a J-beta primer mix. MiXCR, applied by TCRdb to the 5' RACE reads, yields one record per CDR3 protein. This table has some 800,000 distinct CDR3 sequences, around 45% appearing once. The CDR3 is 17 residues long. Per germline, CDR1 DFQATT and CDR2 SNEGSKA (reference sequence). V lost 6 bases, J lost 7 bases, and 17 bases stayed unmatched. Sequencing was carried out using blood. The chain recombines TRBV20-1 with TRBJ2-1; TRBD1 matches at 11 bases. The receptor comes from a man aged 60-69 years in good health. DNA of the CDR3: TGCAGTGCCGAGGGGGGACAGGGGGGCCCCTTTGGGAATGAGCAGTTCTTC. Encoded protein: CSAEGGQGGPFGNEQFF.